The TCR beta chain under discussion was sequenced for a study of PD-1 blockade in classical Hodgkin lymphoma. Study information: Intravenous infusions of nivolumab 3 mg/kg reached patients every 2 weeks.

The CDR3 length is 15 residues. Germline lookup yields CDR1 SGHRS and CDR2 YFSETQ. Germline trimming cut 4 bases from V and 0 bases from J; bases unmatched to any gene: 6. Overall study findings and caveats: Initiation of nivolumab under 1 year after ASCT led to exclusion of patients. Relative to healthy donors, newly diagnosed patients reportedly had lower baseline TCR diversity, which was reported as lower still in relapsed/refractory patients. For complete responders, baseline diversity was comparable to that of newly diagnosed patients.

Worth noting for this clone: The target antigen is unknown.

This sample's time point: cycle 4 day 1 (C4D1), after 6 weeks of nivolumab. Relapses following autologous stem cell transplantation were seen in all patients, with brentuximab vedotin exposure varying. Measured with immunoSEQ multiplex PCR; TCRdb has only the in-frame clones, and not every one. Here the sample spans under 20,000 clones, around three quarters being singletons. The clonotype comes from a human donor with classical Hodgkin lymphoma. Sequenced material: peripheral blood mononuclear cells (PBMCs), taken before the fourth cycle of nivolumab. The gene calls are TRBV5-1 and TRBJ2-5, with TRBD1 matching over 7 bases. CDR3: CASSRGGQYQETQYF. Written as DNA, the CDR3 is TGCGCCAGCAGCCGAGGGGGACAGTACCAAGAGACCCAGTACTTC.